Below are 32 T cell receptor beta chains sequenced from a single sample in a study of T cells after yellow fever vaccination. TCRdb redid the calling of the 5' RACE reads with MiXCR, one entry per CDR3 protein. This table has 300,000 to 350,000 distinct CDR3 sequences, 3.5% to 5% appearing once. Sequenced material: PBMCs, taken 15 days after the yellow fever booster vaccination. These receptors originate from a man aged 18 to 30 who received the YFV17D yellow fever vaccine.

This clonotype was seen ten or more times. V usage is TRBV12-3 or TRBV12-4 and J usage is TRBJ2-5, with TRBD2 identical over 7 bases. V shed 6 bases and J 5 bases; nucleotides not matched to a gene: 3. This CDR3 is built from 12 residues. The CDR3 DNA follows: TGTGCCAGCAGCGGGGGGACGGAGACCCAGTACTTC. Amino acids: CASSGGTETQYF.

The J gene is TRBJ2-3, the V gene TRBV7-9; the D is unclear. Germline assignment: CDR1 SEHNR and CDR2 FQNEAQ (reference sequence). CDR3 length: 10 amino acids. The V and J ends lost 8 bases and 6 bases respectively, with 6 bases between them. The CDR3 DNA reads TGTGCCAGCGGGGTGGATACGCAGTATTTT. Translation gives CASGVDTQYF.

This clonotype was recorded many times. This rearrangement joins TRBV7-2 to TRBJ2-3; D perhaps matches TRBD2 (6 bases). V was clipped by 4 bases and J by 6 bases, with 11 bases between them. The CDR3 has 13 residues. The germline V gene has CDR1 SGHTA and CDR2 FQGNSA. CDR3 in DNA: TGTGCCAGCAGCTCGACTAGTGCCGATACGCAGTATTTT. Encoded protein: CASSSTSADTQYF.

The table lists this clonotype with many counts. The rearrangement links TRBV2 to TRBJ2-1; 8 bases align to TRBD1. V trimming: 4 bases; J trimming: 4 bases; junction bases outside the gene matches: 6. CDR1 and CDR2 (germline): SNHLY, FYNNEI. The CDR3 contains 15 residues. Here the CDR3 reads CASSVDRALYNEQFF. CDR3 nucleotide sequence: TGTGCCAGCAGTGTGGACAGGGCGCTTTACAATGAGCAGTTCTTC. Complete variable domain (other parts from reference TRBV2 and TRBJ2-1): EPEVTQTPSHQVTQMGQEVILRCVPISNHLYFYWYRQILGQKVEFLVSFYNNEISEKSEIFDDQFSVERPDGSNFTLKIRSTKLEDSAMYFCASSVDRALYNEQFFGPGTRLTVL.

V usage is TRBV20-1 and J usage is TRBJ2-2, with a possible D match to TRBD1 (5 bases). This CDR3 region has 15 residues. CDR1 and CDR2 from the germline V gene are DFQATT and SNEGSKA (reference sequence). Trimming took 3 bases from V and 3 from J, leaving 14 bases between them. The CDR3 coding sequence is TGCAGTGCTAGGGCGTGGTTAGGGGACACCGGGGAGCTGTTTTTT. This translates into CSARAWLGDTGELFF.

V usage is TRBV7-2 and J usage is TRBJ2-3, with 9 positions matching TRBD2. This CDR3 has 16 residues. CDR1 is SGHTA, CDR2 FQGNSA, per germline. V gave up 6 bases and J gave up 6 bases; unmatched junction bases: 13. The CDR3 nucleotides are TGTGCCAGCAGTTTCAACATGCGGGGGGGCGGGGATACGCAGTATTTT. Its translation: CASSFNMRGGGDTQYF.

The table lists this clonotype with a few counts. V gene TRBV7-9 combines with J gene TRBJ1-3; D is possibly TRBD1 (5 bases). V shed 2 bases and J shed 0 bases, with 14 bases lying between them. CDR1 is SEHNR and CDR2 is FQNEAQ in the germline V gene (reference sequence). The CDR3 has 17 amino acids. The DNA of the CDR3 is TGTGCCAGCAGCTTACGGTGGGCAGGGAGCTCTGGAAACACCATATATTTT. Protein product: CASSLRWAGSSGNTIYF.

A few counts support this clonotype. The rearrangement uses TRBV12-3 or TRBV12-4 and TRBJ2-1; the D gene is possibly TRBD1 (6 bases). This CDR3 comprises 15 residues. Trimming removed 5 bases from V and 3 bases from J, with 14 bases in between. The CDR3 DNA reads TGTGCCAGCAGTCTGGGGGCCAGCAACTACAATGAGCAGTTCTTC. Its protein product is CASSLGASNYNEQFF.

In this sample, this clonotype turned up many times. V and J are TRBV6-6 and TRBJ2-5, with a weak D call TRBD1 (6 bases). This CDR3 region has 14 residues. V was cut by 0 bases and J by 5 bases, with 10 bases left in between. Germline V gene lookup returns CDR1 MNHNY and CDR2 SVGAGI (reference sequence). CDR3 protein: CASSYSGGPETQYF. As DNA, the CDR3 is TGTGCCAGCAGTTACTCTGGGGGCCCGGAGACCCAGTACTTC.

The chain uses TRBV7-3 and TRBJ2-5, with TRBD2 as a possible D gene (5 bases). The V end was cut by 1 base, the J end by 2 bases, with 8 bases between. Germline CDR1 SGHTA, CDR2 FQGTGA. The CDR3 extends over 14 amino acids. CDR3 coding DNA: TGTGCCAGCAGCTTAAGCCGGGATCAAGAGACCCAGTACTTC. Translated, it gives CASSLSRDQETQYF.

This chain uses TRBV5-1 with TRBJ2-1, with TRBD2 matching over 14 bases. This CDR3 has 15 amino acids. Per the germline V gene, CDR1 is SGHRS and CDR2 is YFSETQ. Trimming removed 4 bases from V and 10 bases from J; junction bases left unmatched: 7. CDR3 DNA: TGCGCCAGCAGCACAGGACTAGCGGGGGGTGACGAGCAGTTCTTC. It yields the protein CASSTGLAGGDEQFF.

There are many counts of this clonotype. In DNA, the CDR3 is TGCGCCAGCAGCGCGGGGTCCGGGGACTATGGCTACACCTTC. Protein product: CASSAGSGDYGYTF. The genes are TRBV5-1 and TRBJ1-2; no clear D gene. The V gene lost 4 bases and the J gene lost 3 bases, with 13 bases spanning the gap. The CDR3 runs to 14 residues. CDR1 and CDR2 (germline): SGHRS, YFSETQ. The full variable domain, in which reference TRBV5-1 and TRBJ1-2 provide the parts outside the CDR3, is KAGVTQTPRYLIKTRGQQVTLSCSPISGHRSVSWYQQTPGQGLQFLFEYFSETQRNKGNFPGRFSGRQFSNSRSEMNVSTLELGDSALYLCASSAGSGDYGYTFGSGTRLTVV.

This clonotype came up many times. V and J are TRBV7-3 and TRBJ2-3; D unresolved. This CDR3 has 13 residues. V dropped 2 bases and J dropped 2 bases, with 5 bases sitting between them. Germline assignment: CDR1 SGHTA and CDR2 FQGTGA. In DNA form, the CDR3 reads TGTGCCAGCAGCTTATACTACACAGATACGCAGTATTTT. Amino acid sequence: CASSLYYTDTQYF. Full variable domain (outside the CDR3, taken from reference TRBV7-3 and TRBJ2-3): GAGVSQTPSNKVTEKGKYVELRCDPISGHTALYWYRQSLGQGPEFLIYFQGTGAADDSGLPNDRFFAVRPEGSVSTLKIQRTERGDSAVYLCASSLYYTDTQYFGPGTRLTVL.

This clonotype appeared many times. The rearrangement joins TRBV4-1 to TRBJ2-1; the match to TRBD1 covers 8 bases. V lost 0 bases to trimming and J lost 0 bases; unmatched junction nucleotides: 4. There are 17 residues in the CDR3. The germline gives CDR1 MGHRA, CDR2 YSYEKL. CDR3 sequence reads: CASSQDRTGSSYNEQFF. As DNA, the CDR3 is TGCGCCAGCAGCCAAGATCGGACAGGGAGCTCCTACAATGAGCAGTTCTTC.

This clonotype has at least ten counts. J is TRBJ2-7 and V is TRBV12-5; tentative D call: TRBD1 (6 bases). Trimming removed 8 bases from V and 3 bases from J, with 17 bases in between. From germline, CDR1 is LGHNT and CDR2 FRNRAP. The CDR3 is 14 amino acids. This CDR3 is CASSNRVGNYEQYF. The CDR3, as DNA: TGTGCTAGTTCCAACAGGGTGGGTAACTACGAGCAGTACTTC.

This clonotype has a count of ten or more. The genes are TRBV20-1 and TRBJ2-7, with 9 bases fitting TRBD1. The V gene's germline CDR1 is DFQATT and CDR2 SNEGSKA (reference sequence). The CDR3 is 14 residues long. The CDR3 DNA is TGCAGCGTTATGCGACAGGGGGTCTCCTACGAGCAGTACTTC. Protein: CSVMRQGVSYEQYF.

V usage is TRBV5-1 and J usage is TRBJ1-6; D remains unclear. The CDR3 consists of 16 residues. V lost 5 bases and J lost 0, with 12 bases in between. Germline V lookup: CDR1 SGHRS, CDR2 YFSETQ. The DNA of the CDR3 is TGCGCCAGCAGTCTAGACCTCAGCTCCTATAATTCACCCCTCCACTTT. It yields the protein CASSLDLSSYNSPLHF.

This clonotype was recorded at least ten times. The chain couples TRBV30 to TRBJ2-7; 8 nucleotides align to TRBD1. Trimming cost V 8 bases and J 3 bases; bases outside gene matches: 3. Germline V lookup: CDR1 GTSNPN, CDR2 SVGIG (reference sequence). The CDR3 extends over 11 amino acids. The CDR3 spells CAGQGSYEQYF. CDR3 DNA: TGTGCCGGACAGGGAAGCTACGAGCAGTACTTC.

The table lists this clonotype with a few counts. The CDR3 is CASSGGTGGQLHF. The CDR3 bases are TGCGCCAGCAGCGGGGGGACAGGGGGGCAACTCCACTTT. This chain uses TRBV5-1 with TRBJ1-6; TRBD1 agrees at 11 bases. The length of the CDR3 is 13 residues. Germline V gives CDR1 SGHRS, CDR2 YFSETQ. The J segment lost 16 bases and the V segment lost 4 bases, leaving 7 bases of the junction unmatched. Together with reference TRBV5-1 and TRBJ1-6, the CDR3 gives the full variable domain: KAGVTQTPRYLIKTRGQQVTLSCSPISGHRSVSWYQQTPGQGLQFLFEYFSETQRNKGNFPGRFSGRQFSNSRSEMNVSTLELGDSALYLCASSGGTGGQLHFGNGTRLTVT.

This clonotype showed up many times. The chain's CDR3 is CASSQSTDTGELFF. CDR3 sequence (DNA): TGCGCCAGCAGCCAGTCGACAGACACCGGGGAGCTGTTTTTT. The chain links TRBV5-1 to TRBJ2-2; D is perhaps TRBD1 (5 bases). The V and J ends lost 4 bases and 3 bases respectively, with 10 bases between them. This CDR3 is built from 14 residues. CDR1 and CDR2 (germline): SGHRS, YFSETQ.

There are many counts of this clonotype. This rearrangement joins TRBV7-2 to TRBJ2-1; D is unresolved. CDR3 length: 15 amino acids. Germline CDR1 reads SGHTA; CDR2 reads FQGNSA. V gave up 3 bases and J gave up 3 bases, with 12 bases separating them. The CDR3 DNA follows: TGTGCCAGCAGCTTTCTAGAGAGCTTCTACAATGAGCAGTTCTTC. Its protein is CASSFLESFYNEQFF.

This clonotype has only a few counts. The chain links TRBV5-1 to TRBJ2-3; D unresolved. The CDR3 loop spans 13 amino acids. Trimming shortened V by 1 base and J by 8 bases, and 11 bases separated the two germline ends. Germline CDR1 and CDR2: SGHRS and YFSETQ. The CDR3 is CASSLTQYSTQYF. The CDR3 DNA reads TGCGCCAGCAGCTTGACCCAGTATTCTACGCAGTATTTT.

CDR3 residues: CSALRQGLSQYNSPLHF. Here the CDR3 DNA reads TGCAGTGCCCTCCGGCAGGGCCTTTCCCAGTATAATTCACCCCTCCACTTT. The chain recombines TRBV20-1 with TRBJ1-6; tentative D call: TRBD1 (5 bases). Germline CDR1 reads DFQATT; CDR2 reads SNEGSKA (reference sequence). V was shortened by 6 bases and J by 4 bases, with 22 bases between the two germline ends. The CDR3 extends over 17 amino acids.

This clonotype occurred many times. The chain combines TRBV6-5 with TRBJ2-1; D perhaps matches TRBD2 (6 bases). The CDR3 is made up of 16 amino acids. In germline, CDR1 is MNHEY, CDR2 SVGAGI. Deletions cut 2 bases from V and 7 bases from J, with 18 bases between. CDR3 in DNA: TGTGCCAGCAGTTACGAAGTTGGCGGGGCGGGGAATGAGCAGTTCTTC. This encodes CASSYEVGGAGNEQFF.

This chain uses TRBV20-1 with TRBJ2-2, with D possibly TRBD2 on 6 matching bases. Trimming removed 5 bases from V and 6 bases from J, with 19 bases in between. This CDR3 spans 15 amino acids. Per germline, CDR1 DFQATT and CDR2 SNEGSKA (reference sequence). CDR3 protein: CSAPRVSGGSGELFF. CDR3 DNA sequence: TGCAGTGCTCCCCGAGTTTCCGGGGGATCCGGGGAGCTGTTTTTT.

The V call is TRBV20-1, the J call TRBJ2-1, with 13 bases aligning to TRBD2. Germline CDR1 and CDR2: DFQATT and SNEGSKA (reference sequence). With V trimmed by 1 base and J by 4 bases, 13 bases remained unmatched. The CDR3 is 19 residues long. The CDR3 coding sequence is TGCAGTGCTAGAGCAGCGGCAGCAAGACTAGCGGGGGGATACAATGAGCAGTTCTTC. The encoded protein is CSARAAAARLAGGYNEQFF.

This clonotype was seen repeatedly, ten times or more. The CDR3 loop is CASSQSGVPFDEQYV. The CDR3 coding sequence is TGTGCCAGCAGCCAGAGCGGGGTTCCGTTTGACGAGCAGTACGTC. V gene TRBV7-2 combines with J gene TRBJ2-7; 7 bases align to TRBD2. With V trimmed by 5 bases and J by 5 bases, 12 bases remained unmatched. The CDR3 covers 15 residues. Germline CDR1 is SGHTA and CDR2 is FQGNSA.

This clonotype showed up just a few times. This chain joins TRBV3-1 and TRBJ2-7, with TRBD1 matching over 8 bases. After removal of 6 bases from V and 4 bases from J, the junction contained 8 bases not matched to a gene. Per the germline V gene, CDR1 is LGHDT and CDR2 is YNNKEL (reference sequence). The CDR3 has 14 residues. CDR3 sequence: CASRDRGQGYEQYF. As DNA, the CDR3 is TGTGCCAGCAGGGACCGCGGACAGGGTTACGAGCAGTACTTC.

This clonotype was recorded a few times. The chain uses TRBV6-6 and TRBJ1-6; D might be TRBD1 (5 bases). This CDR3 comprises 11 residues. Trimming left V 5 bases short and J 13 bases short, with 9 bases between. Germline-derived CDR1 and CDR2 are MNHNY and SVGAGI (reference sequence). The CDR3 protein is CASSAPGPLHF. For the CDR3, the DNA is TGTGCCAGCAGTGCCCCAGGGCCCCTCCACTTT.

V and J are TRBV12-3 or TRBV12-4 and TRBJ2-7; no clear D. The CDR3 runs to 14 residues. The V gene lost 4 bases and the J gene lost 4 bases, with 14 bases spanning the gap. The CDR3 coding sequence is TGTGCCAGCAGTTACCAGCCTACCGATTACGAGCAGTACTTC. This codes for CASSYQPTDYEQYF.

This clonotype was counted ten times or more. V and J are TRBV4-3 and TRBJ2-7; 11 bases are a match to TRBD1. V shed 1 base and J 5 bases; nucleotides not matched to a gene: 4. The CDR3 loop spans 15 amino acids. The germline CDR1 and CDR2 sequences are LGHNA and YSLEER. The CDR3 reads CASSQAWTGGNEQYF. As DNA, the CDR3 is TGCGCCAGCAGCCAAGCTTGGACAGGGGGCAACGAGCAGTACTTC.

This clonotype has a handful of counts. The chain employs TRBV12-3 or TRBV12-4 and TRBJ2-7; D gene uncertain. This CDR3 is built from 12 residues. V dropped 4 bases and J dropped 4 bases, with 8 bases sitting between them. The CDR3 nucleotides are TGTGCCAGCAGTTGGCAGGCATACGAGCAGTACTTC. Translation: CASSWQAYEQYF.